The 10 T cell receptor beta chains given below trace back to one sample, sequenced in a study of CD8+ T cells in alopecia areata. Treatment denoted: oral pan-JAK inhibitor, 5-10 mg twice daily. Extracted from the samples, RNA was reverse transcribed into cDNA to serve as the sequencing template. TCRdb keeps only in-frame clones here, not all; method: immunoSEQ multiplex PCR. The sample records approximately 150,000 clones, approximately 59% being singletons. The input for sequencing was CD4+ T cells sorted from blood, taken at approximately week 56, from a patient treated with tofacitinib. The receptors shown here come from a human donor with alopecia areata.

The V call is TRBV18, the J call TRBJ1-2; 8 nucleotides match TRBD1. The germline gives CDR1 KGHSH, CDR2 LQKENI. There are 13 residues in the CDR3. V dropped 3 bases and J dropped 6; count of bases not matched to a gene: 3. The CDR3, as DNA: TGTGCCAGCTCACCCCAGGGACAGGATGGCTACACCTTC. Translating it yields CASSPQGQDGYTF.

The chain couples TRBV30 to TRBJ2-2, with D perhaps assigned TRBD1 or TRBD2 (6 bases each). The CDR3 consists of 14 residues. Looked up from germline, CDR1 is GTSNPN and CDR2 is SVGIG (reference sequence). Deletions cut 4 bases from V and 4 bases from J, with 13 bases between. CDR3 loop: CAWNLQGGTGELFF. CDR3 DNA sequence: TGTGCCTGGAACCTACAGGGAGGCACCGGGGAGCTGTTTTTT.

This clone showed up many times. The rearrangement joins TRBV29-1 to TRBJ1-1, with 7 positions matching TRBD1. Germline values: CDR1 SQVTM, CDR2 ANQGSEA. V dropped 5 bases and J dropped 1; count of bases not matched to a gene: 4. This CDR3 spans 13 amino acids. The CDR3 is CSVFRQGNTEAFF. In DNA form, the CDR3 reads TGCAGCGTTTTCAGACAGGGGAACACTGAAGCTTTCTTT.

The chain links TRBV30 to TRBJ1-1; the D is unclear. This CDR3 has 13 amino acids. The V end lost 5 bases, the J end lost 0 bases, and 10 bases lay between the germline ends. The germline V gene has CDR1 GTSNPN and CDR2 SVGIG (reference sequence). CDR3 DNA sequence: TGTGCCTGGGGACGACCCGTGAACACTGAAGCTTTCTTT. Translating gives CAWGRPVNTEAFF.

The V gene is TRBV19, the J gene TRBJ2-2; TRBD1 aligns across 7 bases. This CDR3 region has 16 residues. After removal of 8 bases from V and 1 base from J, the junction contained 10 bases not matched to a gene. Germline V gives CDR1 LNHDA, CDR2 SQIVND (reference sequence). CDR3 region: CASSSSDRMNTGELFF. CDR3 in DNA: TGTGCCAGTTCGAGTTCGGACAGGATGAACACCGGGGAGCTGTTTTTT.

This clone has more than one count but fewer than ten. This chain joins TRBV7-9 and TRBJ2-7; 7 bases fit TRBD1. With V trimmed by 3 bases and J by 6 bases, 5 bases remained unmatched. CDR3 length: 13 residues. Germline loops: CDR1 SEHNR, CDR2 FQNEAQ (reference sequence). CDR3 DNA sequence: TGTGCCAGCAGCTTGAGTGCAGGGGGCGAGCAGTACTTC. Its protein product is CASSLSAGGEQYF.

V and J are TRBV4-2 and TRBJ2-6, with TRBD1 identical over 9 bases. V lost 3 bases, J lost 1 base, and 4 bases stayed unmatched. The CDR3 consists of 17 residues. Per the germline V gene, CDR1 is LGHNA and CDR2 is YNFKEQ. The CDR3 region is CASSHGQGRSGANVLTF. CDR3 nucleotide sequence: TGTGCCAGCAGCCATGGACAGGGGCGTTCTGGGGCCAACGTCCTGACTTTC.

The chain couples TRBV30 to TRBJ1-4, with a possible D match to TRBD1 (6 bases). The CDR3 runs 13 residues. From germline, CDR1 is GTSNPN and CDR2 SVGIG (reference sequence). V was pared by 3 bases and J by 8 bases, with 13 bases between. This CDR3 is CAWRGHRREKLFF. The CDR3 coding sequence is TGTGCCTGGAGGGGACACAGGCGGGAAAAACTGTTTTTT.

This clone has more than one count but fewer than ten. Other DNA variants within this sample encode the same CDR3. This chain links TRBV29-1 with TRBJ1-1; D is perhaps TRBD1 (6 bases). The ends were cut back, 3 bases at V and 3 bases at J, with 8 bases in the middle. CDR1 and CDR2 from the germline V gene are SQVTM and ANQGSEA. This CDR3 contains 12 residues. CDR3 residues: CSVDRGHTEAFF. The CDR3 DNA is TGCAGCGTTGACAGGGGTCACACTGAAGCTTTCTTT.

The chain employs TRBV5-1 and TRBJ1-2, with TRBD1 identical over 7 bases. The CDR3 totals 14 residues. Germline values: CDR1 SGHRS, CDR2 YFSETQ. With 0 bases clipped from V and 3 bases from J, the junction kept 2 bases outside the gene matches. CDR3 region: CASSLDGTDYGYTF. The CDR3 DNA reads TGCGCCAGCAGCTTGGACGGGACAGACTATGGCTACACCTTC.